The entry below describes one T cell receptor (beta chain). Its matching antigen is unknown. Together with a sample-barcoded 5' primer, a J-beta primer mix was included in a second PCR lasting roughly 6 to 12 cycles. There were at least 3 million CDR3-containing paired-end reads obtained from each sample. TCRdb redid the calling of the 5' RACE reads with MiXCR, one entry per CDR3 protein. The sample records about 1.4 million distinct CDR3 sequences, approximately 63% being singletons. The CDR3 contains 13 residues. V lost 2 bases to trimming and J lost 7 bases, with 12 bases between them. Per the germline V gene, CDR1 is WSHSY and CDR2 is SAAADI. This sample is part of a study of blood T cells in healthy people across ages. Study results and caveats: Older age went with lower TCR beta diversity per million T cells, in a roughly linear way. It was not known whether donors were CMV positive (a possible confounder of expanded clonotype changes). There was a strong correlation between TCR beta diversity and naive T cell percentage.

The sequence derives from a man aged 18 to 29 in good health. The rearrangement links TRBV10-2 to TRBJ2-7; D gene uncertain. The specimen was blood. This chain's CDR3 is CASSEGSAVEQYF. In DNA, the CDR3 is TGCGCCAGCAGTGAGGGCTCCGCCGTTGAGCAGTACTTC.